This is a list of T cell receptor beta chains from one sample in a study of blood T cells in healthy people across ages. TCRdb analysed the 5' RACE reads with MiXCR anew, one entry per CDR3 protein. The repertoire consists of 1.8 million or so distinct CDR3 sequences, with about two fifths occurring once and the leading ten covering around 23%. The specimen sequenced was blood. The receptors were gathered from a human donor in good health. CDR3s include the opening cysteine and the closing phenylalanine or tryptophan. The D gene is left open where the match is weak. Clone size is not always given. Where it is, it says once, few, many or a class for expanded clones.

V	J	size	D	length	CDR3	DNA
TRBV18	TRBJ2-7	many	NA	13	CASSPGTTYEQYF	TGTGCCAGCAGCCCCGGGACCACCTACGAGCAGTACTTC
TRBV7-6	TRBJ1-2	few	NA	16	CASSTLSGVGFGGYTF	TGTGCCAGCAGCACGCTGTCAGGGGTGGGATTCGGAGGCTACACCTTC
TRBV9	TRBJ2-1	few	NA	16	CASSYRRGGQYNEQFF	TGTGCCAGCTCCTATCGTAGGGGGGGGCAGTACAATGAGCAGTTCTTC
TRBV10-3	TRBJ2-3	NA	NA	14	CAISDRVHADTQYF	TGTGCCATCAGTGATCGGGTTCACGCAGATACGCAGTATTTT
TRBV7-2	TRBJ2-7	many	TRBD2	14	CASSSGLAGDEQYF	TGTGCCAGCAGCTCGGGACTAGCGGGTGACGAGCAGTACTTC
TRBV6-2/TRBV6-3	TRBJ2-1	NA	TRBD1	17	CASSPDRGGAPYNEQFF	TGTGCCAGCAGCCCGGACAGGGGAGGTGCACCCTACAATGAGCAGTTCTTC
TRBV4-3	TRBJ2-1	NA	TRBD2	16	CASSQSFAGAYNEQFF	TGCGCCAGCAGCCAGTCCTTCGCGGGGGCCTACAATGAGCAGTTCTTC
TRBV29-1	TRBJ2-3	NA	NA	17	CSVGFWTVDKGTDTQYF	TGCAGCGTTGGTTTCTGGACAGTCGATAAGGGGACAGATACGCAGTATTTT
TRBV3-1	TRBJ2-5	NA	NA	13	CASSLTALGEQYF	TGTGCCAGCAGCTTAACAGCCCTGGGGGAGCAGTACTTC
TRBV28	TRBJ2-7	few	TRBD1	15	CASSWDREMTYEQYF	TGTGCCAGCAGTTGGGACAGGGAGATGACCTACGAGCAGTACTTC
TRBV14	TRBJ1-2	NA	NA	16	CASSLTSQGFNYGYTF	TGTGCCAGCAGCCTTACGTCACAGGGTTTTAACTATGGCTACACCTTC
TRBV7-9	TRBJ2-1	NA	NA	15	CASSRPSPPYNEQFF	TGTGCCAGCAGCCGGCCCAGCCCACCTTACAATGAGCAGTTCTTC
TRBV4-2	TRBJ1-3	few	TRBD1	14	CASSQAGGRNTIYF	TGTGCCAGCAGCCAAGCAGGGGGAAGAAACACCATATATTTT
TRBV11-2	TRBJ2-5	NA	NA	15	CASSLELGVVETQYF	TGTGCCAGCAGCTTAGAGTTGGGGGTCGTCGAGACCCAGTACTTC
TRBV11-2	TRBJ2-1	few	NA	14	CASSSMPRGSEQFF	TGTGCCAGCAGCTCCATGCCCCGGGGGAGTGAGCAGTTCTTC
TRBV5-5	TRBJ1-1	NA	NA	14	CASSRRPGNTEAFF	TGTGCCAGCAGCCGCCGGCCAGGTAACACTGAAGCTTTCTTT
TRBV20-1	TRBJ2-3	NA	TRBD2	16	CSSDLSSGGTTDTQYF	TGCAGTTCGGACTTATCTAGCGGGGGGACCACAGATACGCAGTATTTT
TRBV18	TRBJ2-1	NA	NA	14	CASSPRAVSNEQFF	TGTGCCAGCTCACCAAGGGCAGTATCCAATGAGCAGTTCTTC
TRBV12-3/TRBV12-4	TRBJ1-2	few	NA	13	CASSFFSAEGYTF	TGTGCCAGCAGTTTTTTCTCAGCGGAAGGCTACACCTTC
TRBV2	TRBJ2-3	NA	TRBD2	16	CASTSILAGGTDTQYF	TGTGCCAGCACCTCAATACTAGCGGGGGGTACAGATACGCAGTATTTT
TRBV7-2	TRBJ2-6	few	NA	13	CATDSSGANVLTF	TGTGCCACCGACAGCTCTGGGGCCAACGTCCTGACTTTC
TRBV2	TRBJ2-1	NA	NA	14	CASSEAVQGDEQFF	TGTGCCAGCAGTGAAGCGGTACAGGGAGATGAGCAGTTCTTC
TRBV18	TRBJ2-5	few	TRBD2	15	CASSPRRGDQETQYF	TGTGCCAGCTCACCACGGCGGGGGGACCAAGAGACCCAGTACTTC
TRBV7-2	TRBJ2-6	few	NA	14	CASSRVSRANVLTF	TGTGCCAGCAGCAGGGTCTCTAGGGCCAACGTCCTGACTTTC
TRBV20-1	TRBJ2-7	many	NA	13	CSAISPEAYEQYF	TGCAGTGCTATAAGTCCTGAGGCTTACGAGCAGTACTTC
TRBV6-5	TRBJ2-6	NA	NA	19	CASSYRGQLANSGANVLTF	TGTGCCAGCAGTTACCGAGGGCAGTTGGCCAACTCTGGGGCCAACGTCCTGACTTTC
TRBV2	TRBJ2-6	NA	NA	16	CASSEMGVSGANVLTF	TGTGCCAGCAGTGAAATGGGTGTCTCTGGGGCCAACGTCCTGACTTTC
TRBV4-1	TRBJ2-7	few	TRBD2	13	CASSHRTSNEQYF	TGCGCCAGCAGCCACCGGACTAGCAACGAGCAGTACTTC
TRBV12-3/TRBV12-4	TRBJ2-1	NA	NA	15	CASITVFGVYNEQFF	TGTGCCAGCATTACAGTTTTCGGGGTCTACAATGAGCAGTTCTTC
TRBV7-9	TRBJ2-1	NA	NA	17	CASRAPSRGAWMNEQFF	TGTGCCAGCAGGGCACCTAGCCGGGGGGCCTGGATGAATGAGCAGTTCTTC
TRBV9	TRBJ2-3	NA	NA	14	CASSVGRSADTQYF	TGTGCCAGCAGCGTAGGACGGAGCGCAGATACGCAGTATTTT
TRBV27	TRBJ2-4	NA	NA	15	CASSSPGRGVEEQYF	TGTGCCAGCAGTTCCCCAGGGCGAGGAGTAGAGGAGCAGTACTTC
TRBV15	TRBJ1-4	NA	NA	18	CATSRPNFATRTNEKLFF	TGTGCCACCAGCAGACCAAATTTCGCTACTCGAACTAATGAAAAACTGTTTTTT
TRBV18	TRBJ1-5	NA	NA	14	CASTEQGSNQPQHF	TGTGCCAGCACTGAACAGGGTAGCAATCAGCCCCAGCATTTT
TRBV9	TRBJ2-7	NA	TRBD1	14	CVSNRQGAAYEQYF	TGTGTCAGCAATCGGCAGGGGGCTGCCTACGAGCAGTACTTC
TRBV29-1	TRBJ1-3	few	NA	11	CSVESGNTIYF	TGCAGCGTTGAAAGTGGAAACACCATATATTTT